Shown below are 8 T cell receptor beta chains from a single sample sequenced in a study of T cells expressing NK-cell markers. TCRdb derives one entry per CDR3 protein from the 5' RACE reads, leaving out DNA. Its table lists 150,000 to 200,000 distinct CDR3 sequences. Material: blood T cells: a sorted CD56 or NKG2C T cell subset, CD4+ or CD8+ T cells, or bulk PBMC T cells (not recorded which). The receptors here all came from a man aged 18 to 69 in good health.

The chain is built from TRBV6-2 or TRBV6-3 and TRBJ2-7; TCRdb's assignment of TRBD2 cannot be checked, as there is no DNA. Germline-derived CDR1 and CDR2 are MNHEY and SVGEGT. The CDR3 length is 16 residues. The CDR3 reads CASSYSPSRPSYEQYF.

CDR3 region: CASSLVEGGGARETQYF. The chain recombines TRBV5-4 with TRBJ2-5; TCRdb names TRBD2, which stays unverified in the absence of DNA. The CDR3 length is 17 residues. The germline CDR1 and CDR2 sequences are SGHNT and YYREEE (reference sequence).

This sequence joins TRBV7-9 and TRBJ1-3; as DNA is missing, the TRBD1 call by TCRdb cannot be tested. Germline V gene sequence: CDR1 SEHNR, CDR2 FQNEAQ (reference sequence). This CDR3 has 16 residues. The CDR3 reads CASSSWSSARGNTIYF.

V gene TRBV20-1 combines with J gene TRBJ2-7; as DNA is missing, the TRBD1 call by TCRdb cannot be tested. CDR1 and CDR2 from the germline V gene are DFQATT and SNEGSKA (reference sequence). This CDR3 is 13 amino acids long. Here the CDR3 reads CSATLGTPYEQYF.

This chain connects TRBV14 to TRBJ2-2; TCRdb lists TRBD1, though no DNA is available to test this call. Germline V gene sequence: CDR1 SGHDN, CDR2 FVKESK. The CDR3 contains 15 residues. CDR3 region: CASSGYDRNTGELFF.

The chain uses TRBV20-1 and TRBJ2-7; the D call of TRBD1 rests on TCRdb alone, since no DNA is present to check it. This CDR3 is built from 15 residues. Germline V gene lookup returns CDR1 DFQATT and CDR2 SNEGSKA (reference sequence). Here the CDR3 reads CSASSRDSPFHEQYF.

The chain carries TRBV13 and TRBJ1-1; TCRdb names TRBD1, which stays unverified in the absence of DNA. Germline CDR1 is PRHDT and CDR2 is FYEKMQ (reference sequence). The CDR3 totals 16 residues. The CDR3 reads CASSLERGPLNTEAFF.

The V gene is TRBV6-1, the J gene TRBJ2-2; TCRdb names TRBD1, which stays unverified in the absence of DNA. CDR3 length: 15 amino acids. The germline V gene encodes CDR1 MNHNS and CDR2 SASEGT. CDR3 sequence: CASSAPDWGRFGLFF.